This entry features one T cell receptor beta chain sequence. These data belong to a study of blood T cell repertoires in COVID-19. Germline CDR1 and CDR2: SGHKS and YYEKEE (reference sequence). The V end was cut by 0 bases, the J end by 2 bases, with 6 bases between. The CDR3 is 13 residues long. Only in-frame clones appear in the TCRdb table, and some are missing; sequencing was by immunoSEQ multiplex PCR. Among some 21,000 clones listed, approximately 90% were seen once. The sequence was collected from a man between 45 and 60 years old with active COVID-19. The chain carries TRBV5-5 and TRBJ2-7; possible D gene TRBD2, 5 bases. The sample taken for sequencing was peripheral blood. CDR3 sequence: CASSLGGTYEQYF. CDR3 coding DNA: TGTGCCAGCAGCTTGGGAGGGACCTACGAGCAGTACTTC.